These T cell receptor beta chains were read from a single sample in a study of Ad26.COV2.S vaccination and SARS-CoV-2 variants. Generated by immunoSEQ multiplex PCR, the TCRdb table keeps only in-frame clones and is missing some. The sample carries about 480,000 clones, roughly 87% recorded once. Sequenced here: peripheral blood, sampled in a trial of Ad26.COV2.S vaccine versus placebo. These receptors were taken from a person between 18 and 65 years old who received the Ad26.COV2.S COVID-19 vaccine or a placebo. The CDR3 runs from the conserved cysteine through the conserved F or W. A D gene is named only where the DNA matches it firmly. Some rows mark clone size as missing; the rest say once, few, many or name a class of expanded clone.

TRBV6-5	.	few	TRBJ2-3	13	TGTGCCAGCAGTAGTACTAGTGTCGATACGCAGTATTTT	CASSSTSVDTQYF
TRBV7-9	.	.	TRBJ2-2	16	TGTGCCAGCAGCGCCACCGGGACACAAAACACCGGGGAGCTGTTTTTT	CASSATGTQNTGELFF
TRBV6-6	TRBD1	.	TRBJ2-5	13	TGTGCCGGCCGGGACAGATCTCAAGAGACCCAGTACTTC	CAGRDRSQETQYF
TRBV6-2/TRBV6-3	.	.	TRBJ2-5	14	TGTGCCAGCAGTCTGGCTGGGGCTGGGGAGACCCAGTACTTC	CASSLAGAGETQYF
TRBV28	TRBD2	.	TRBJ2-1	15	TGTGCCAGCAGTTTCGCTAGCGGGAGGTCCAATGAGCAGTTCTTC	CASSFASGRSNEQFF
TRBV6-5	TRBD2	few	TRBJ2-7	16	TGTGCCAGCAGTTACACGACTAGCGGAACCCCCTACGAGCAGTACTTC	CASSYTTSGTPYEQYF
TRBV10-3	.	.	TRBJ2-7	12	TGTGCCACCGCCCGGACCAGTTACGAGCAGTACTTC	CATARTSYEQYF
TRBV28	.	.	TRBJ1-2	13	TGTGCCAGCGGGGGGGTTGATAACTATGGCTACACCTTC	CASGGVDNYGYTF
TRBV7-9	.	.	TRBJ1-6	18	TGTGCCAGCAGCCAACCTCCATCGGGGTTGGGGAATAATTCACCCCTCCACTTT	CASSQPPSGLGNNSPLHF
TRBV6-6	TRBD1	.	TRBJ2-5	20	TGTGCCAGCAGCCTACAGCCCGCCCGGGACAGGGGCCGTCGTGGAGAGACCCAGTACTTC	CASSLQPARDRGRRGETQYF
TRBV27	.	.	TRBJ1-3	15	TGTGCCAGCAGTTTTGCCGGGGGAACTGGAAACACCATATATTTT	CASSFAGGTGNTIYF
TRBV2	.	.	TRBJ2-1	14	TGTGCCAGCAGTGAAGCCCGCGGATCCCCCGAGCAGTTCTTC	CASSEARGSPEQFF
TRBV7-2	TRBD1	many	TRBJ1-2	15	TGTGCCAGCAGCTTAAACAGGGGGTTGCTCTATGGCTACACCTTC	CASSLNRGLLYGYTF
TRBV6-2/TRBV6-3	.	.	TRBJ2-7	14	TGTGCCAGCAGCCCGGATCTACAAATCTACGAGCAGTACTTC	CASSPDLQIYEQYF
TRBV27	.	.	TRBJ2-7	15	TGTGCCAGCGGGCTTTGGGACTCCAGCTCCTACGAGCAGTACTTC	CASGLWDSSSYEQYF
TRBV5-1	TRBD2	.	TRBJ2-3	14	TGCGCCAGCAGGGCGGGACTACCCACAGATACGCAGTATTTT	CASRAGLPTDTQYF
TRBV24-1	.	.	TRBJ2-2	19	TGTGCCACCAGTGACCAATTCCCCTCGACAGGACTAGGTTCCGGGGAGCTGTTTTTT	CATSDQFPSTGLGSGELFF
TRBV7-2	TRBD2	.	TRBJ2-7	16	TGTGCCAGCAGCCTGGTTCACACGACTAGCGGATACGAGCAGTACTTC	CASSLVHTTSGYEQYF
TRBV9	TRBD1	.	TRBJ1-3	16	TGTGCCAGCAGCGAGAGGGGGGACAGGACGGCTTACACCATATATTTT	CASSERGDRTAYTIYF
TRBV15	.	few	TRBJ2-2	18	TGTGCCACCAGCAGAGAGCACTCGGGACACCCAAGGGCCGGGGAGCTGTTTTTT	CATSREHSGHPRAGELFF
TRBV7-2	TRBD2	.	TRBJ2-1	15	TGTGCCAGCAGCTTAGAGGGTACTAGCGTAAGAGAGCAGTTCTTC	CASSLEGTSVREQFF
TRBV9	.	.	TRBJ1-6	13	TGTGCCAGCAGCGGCCCAGGGGATTCACCCCTCCACTTT	CASSGPGDSPLHF
TRBV6-2/TRBV6-3	.	.	TRBJ2-7	15	TGTGCCAGCAGTTACCCATTCCGCGGTATCTACGAGCAGTACTTC	CASSYPFRGIYEQYF
TRBV24-1	.	.	TRBJ1-2	13	TGTGCCACCAGTGATGGGGCCCGGCCTTACTACACCTTC	CATSDGARPYYTF
TRBV6-2/TRBV6-3	TRBD1	.	TRBJ2-1	16	TGTGCCAGCAGTTACCCGGGCAGGACAGGGAAGAATGAGCAGTTCTTC	CASSYPGRTGKNEQFF
TRBV6-2/TRBV6-3	.	.	TRBJ2-7	12	TGTGCCAGCAGTTTTGCTTCCTACGAGCAGTACTTC	CASSFASYEQYF
TRBV30	.	.	TRBJ2-2	13	TGTGCCGGGCCGGGACAGAACACCGGGGAGCTGTTTTTT	CAGPGQNTGELFF
TRBV6-5	TRBD2	.	TRBJ2-1	12	TGTGCCAGCCGACGGGAGGGCAATGAGCAGTTCTTC	CASRREGNEQFF
TRBV7-9	.	.	TRBJ1-5	14	TGTGCCAGCAGCCAAGGGTTCTCGGAGCAGCCCCAGCATTTT	CASSQGFSEQPQHF
TRBV2	TRBD2	.	TRBJ2-2	15	TGTGCCAGCATTAGCGGGAGATCCGACACCGGGGAGCTGTTTTTT	CASISGRSDTGELFF
TRBV5-1	.	.	TRBJ2-1	15	TGCGCCAGCAGCTTTTCTCGGAGGGTTGACAATGAGCAGTTCTTC	CASSFSRRVDNEQFF
TRBV9	.	.	TRBJ2-1	13	TGTGCCAGCAGCGTCCGGGTCTCCAATGAGCAGTTCTTC	CASSVRVSNEQFF
TRBV3-1/TRBV3-2	TRBD2	once	TRBJ2-5	17	TGTGCCAGCAGCCAAGACGGAGCGGGAGGAGGCGGAGAGACCCAGTACTTC	CASSQDGAGGGGETQYF
TRBV15	TRBD2	once	TRBJ2-5	18	TGTGCCACCAGCAGACCTCGGGCGGGAGTCACCCGACGGGAGACCCAGTACTTC	CATSRPRAGVTRRETQYF
TRBV2	.	.	TRBJ2-7	13	TGTGCCAGCAAACGAGATAGCGGATACGAGCAGTACTTC	CASKRDSGYEQYF
TRBV7-8	.	.	TRBJ1-6	15	TGTGCCAGCAGCTTACAGGGGATTTCGAATTCACCCCTCCACTTT	CASSLQGISNSPLHF
TRBV15	.	.	TRBJ1-1	15	TGTGCCACCAAACCTATGGAAGGGGAGAACACTGAAGCTTTCTTT	CATKPMEGENTEAFF
TRBV7-2	.	.	TRBJ1-1	14	TGTGCCAGCAAACGAGGGGAGGTTATCACTGAAGCTTTCTTT	CASKRGEVITEAFF
TRBV14	TRBD1	.	TRBJ1-2	15	TGTGCCAGCAGCCAAGATGGGGACAGTGTCTATGGCTACACCTTC	CASSQDGDSVYGYTF
TRBV18	.	.	TRBJ2-1	10	TGTGCCAGCTCACACAATGAGCAGTTCTTC	CASSHNEQFF
TRBV12-3/TRBV12-4	.	.	TRBJ2-5	13	TGTGCCAGCAGTTTAGCCGGGACAGAGACCCAGTACTTC	CASSLAGTETQYF
TRBV5-1	.	.	TRBJ2-1	15	TGCGCCAGCAGCTCAGGACTAACAACTTCGGATGAGCAGTTCTTC	CASSSGLTTSDEQFF
TRBV30	.	.	TRBJ1-6	13	TGTGCCTGGAGACCCTCCTATAATTCACCCCTCCACTTT	CAWRPSYNSPLHF
TRBV19	.	.	TRBJ2-3	12	TGTGCCAGTAGTATCACGAGCGGGCCGCAGTATTTT	CASSITSGPQYF
TRBV6-5	.	.	TRBJ2-5	15	TGTGCCAGCAGTTACGAGGAGGGGGGGCAAGAGACCCAGTACTTC	CASSYEEGGQETQYF
TRBV7-8	TRBD2	.	TRBJ2-1	19	TGTGCCAGCAGCTTTATCGGGCTAGCGGGGGGTAGCTCCTACAATGAGCAGTTCTTC	CASSFIGLAGGSSYNEQFF
TRBV9	.	.	TRBJ2-1	15	TGTGCCAGCAGCCTCCGGGACGCAGAAGATCTAGGGCAGTTCTTC	CASSLRDAEDLGQFF
TRBV2	.	.	TRBJ2-3	18	TGTGCCAGCAGTGCCAGGCATTTTCGCGGGACTAGCACAGATACGCAGTATTTT	CASSARHFRGTSTDTQYF
TRBV5-1	.	.	TRBJ2-5	16	TGCGCCAGCAGCTTGGGAGGGGCGTGGGCCGGGGAGACCCAGTACTTC	CASSLGGAWAGETQYF
TRBV24-1	.	.	TRBJ1-1	14	TGTGCCACCAGCCCGGGGGCCTCCCAGGGGATGGCTTTCTTT	CATSPGASQGMAFF
TRBV7-3	TRBD2	.	TRBJ2-1	15	TGTGCCAGCAGCCTTATAGCGGGATCCCTGAATGAGCAGTTCTTC	CASSLIAGSLNEQFF
TRBV11-3	TRBD1	.	TRBJ2-7	14	TGTGCCAGCAGCGAGACAGGGAGCTCCTACGAGCAGTACTTC	CASSETGSSYEQYF
TRBV4-1	TRBD1	.	TRBJ2-2	15	TGCGCCAGCAGCCAAGTTGGACAGGGAACCGGGGAGCTGTTTTTT	CASSQVGQGTGELFF